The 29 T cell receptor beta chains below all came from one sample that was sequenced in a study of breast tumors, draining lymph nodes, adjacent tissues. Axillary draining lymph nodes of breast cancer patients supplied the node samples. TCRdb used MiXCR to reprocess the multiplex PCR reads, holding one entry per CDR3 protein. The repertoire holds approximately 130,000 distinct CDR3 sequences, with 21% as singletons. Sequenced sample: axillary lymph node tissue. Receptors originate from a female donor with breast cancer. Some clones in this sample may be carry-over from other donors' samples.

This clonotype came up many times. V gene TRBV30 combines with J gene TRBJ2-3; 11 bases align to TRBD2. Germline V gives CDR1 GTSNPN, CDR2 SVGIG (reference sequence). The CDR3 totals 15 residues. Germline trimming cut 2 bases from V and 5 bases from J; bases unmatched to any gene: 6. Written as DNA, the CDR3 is TGTGCCTGGAGTTGGACTAGCGGGTTAGGAGATACGCAGTATTTT. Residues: CAWSWTSGLGDTQYF.

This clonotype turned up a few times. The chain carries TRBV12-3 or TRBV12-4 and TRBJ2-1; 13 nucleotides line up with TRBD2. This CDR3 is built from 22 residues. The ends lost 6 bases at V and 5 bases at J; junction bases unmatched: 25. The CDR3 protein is CASSLPSPQGGLAGRLHNEQFF. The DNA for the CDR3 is TGTGCCAGCAGCCTGCCTTCCCCCCAGGGGGGACTAGCGGGGCGGCTCCACAATGAGCAGTTCTTC.

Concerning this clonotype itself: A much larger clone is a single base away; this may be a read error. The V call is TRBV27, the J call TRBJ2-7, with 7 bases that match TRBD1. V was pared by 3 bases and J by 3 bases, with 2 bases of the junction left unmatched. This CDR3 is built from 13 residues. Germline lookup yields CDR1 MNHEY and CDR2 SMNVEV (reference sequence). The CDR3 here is CASSFGQVYEQYF. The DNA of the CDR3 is TGTGCCAGCAGTTTCGGACAGGTCTACGAGCAGTACTTC.

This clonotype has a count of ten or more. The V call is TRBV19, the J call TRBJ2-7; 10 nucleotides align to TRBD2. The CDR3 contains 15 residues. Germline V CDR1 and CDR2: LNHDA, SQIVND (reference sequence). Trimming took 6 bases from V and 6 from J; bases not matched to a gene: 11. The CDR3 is CASSPSGRAAFEQYF. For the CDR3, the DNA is TGTGCCAGTAGCCCCAGCGGGAGGGCCGCGTTCGAGCAGTACTTC.

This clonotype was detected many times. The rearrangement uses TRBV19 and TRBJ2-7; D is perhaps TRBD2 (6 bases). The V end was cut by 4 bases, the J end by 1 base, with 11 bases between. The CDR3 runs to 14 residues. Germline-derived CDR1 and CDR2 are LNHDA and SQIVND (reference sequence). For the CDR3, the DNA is TGTGCCAGTAGTAGCGGGACCCCTTCCTACGAGCAGTACTTC. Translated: CASSSGTPSYEQYF. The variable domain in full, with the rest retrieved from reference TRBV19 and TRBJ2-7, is DGGITQSPKYLFRKEGQNVTLSCEQNLNHDAMYWYRQDPGQGLRLIYYSQIVNDFQKGDIAEGYSVSREKKESFPLTVTSAQKNPTAFYLCASSSGTPSYEQYFGPGTRLTVT.

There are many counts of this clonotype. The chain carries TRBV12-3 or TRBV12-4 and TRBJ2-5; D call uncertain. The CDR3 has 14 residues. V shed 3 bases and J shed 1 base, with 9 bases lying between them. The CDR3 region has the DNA TGTGCCAGCAGTTTGACCCCGAGCCAAGAGACCCAGTACTTC. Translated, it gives CASSLTPSQETQYF.

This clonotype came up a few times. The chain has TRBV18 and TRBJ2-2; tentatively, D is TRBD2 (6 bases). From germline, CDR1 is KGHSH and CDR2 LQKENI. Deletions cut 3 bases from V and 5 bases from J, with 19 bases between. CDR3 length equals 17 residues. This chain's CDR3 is CASSPLRPGVGTGELFF. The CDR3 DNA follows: TGTGCCAGCTCACCTTTAAGGCCGGGAGTCGGTACCGGGGAGCTGTTTTTT.

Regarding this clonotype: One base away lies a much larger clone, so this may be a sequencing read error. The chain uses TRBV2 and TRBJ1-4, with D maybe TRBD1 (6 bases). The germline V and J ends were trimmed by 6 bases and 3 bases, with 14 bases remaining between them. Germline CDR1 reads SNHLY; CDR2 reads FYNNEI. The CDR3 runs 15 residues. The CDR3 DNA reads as TGTGCCAGCAGCACCCTGGGGGCGGCTAATGAAAAACTGTTTTTT. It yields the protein CASSTLGAANEKLFF.

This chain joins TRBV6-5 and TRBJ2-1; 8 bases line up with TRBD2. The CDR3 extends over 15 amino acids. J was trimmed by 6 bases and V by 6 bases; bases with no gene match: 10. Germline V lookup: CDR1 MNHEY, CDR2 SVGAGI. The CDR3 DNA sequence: TGTGCCAGCAGCCTACTAGCGGAGGGACGCAATGAGCAGTTCTTC. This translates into CASSLLAEGRNEQFF.

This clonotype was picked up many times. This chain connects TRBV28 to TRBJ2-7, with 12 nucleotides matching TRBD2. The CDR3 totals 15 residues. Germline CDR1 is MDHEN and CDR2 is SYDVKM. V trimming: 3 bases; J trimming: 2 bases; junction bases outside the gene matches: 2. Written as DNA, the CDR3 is TGTGCCAGCAGTTTCCCTAGCGGGAGGGCCTACGAGCAGTACTTC. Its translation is CASSFPSGRAYEQYF.

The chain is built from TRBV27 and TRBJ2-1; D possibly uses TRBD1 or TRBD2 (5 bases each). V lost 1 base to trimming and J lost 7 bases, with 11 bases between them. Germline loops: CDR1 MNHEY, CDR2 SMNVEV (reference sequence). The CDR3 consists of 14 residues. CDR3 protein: CASSLLGTRNEQFF. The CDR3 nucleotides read TGTGCCAGCAGTTTATTGGGGACGAGGAATGAGCAGTTCTTC.

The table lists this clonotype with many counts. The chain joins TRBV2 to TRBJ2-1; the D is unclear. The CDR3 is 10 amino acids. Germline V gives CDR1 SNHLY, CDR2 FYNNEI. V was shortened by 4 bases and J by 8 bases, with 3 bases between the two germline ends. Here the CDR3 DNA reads TGTGCCAGCAGTGTGCATGAGCAGTTCTTC. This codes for CASSVHEQFF.

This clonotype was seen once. The CDR3: CASSSPGQGVHQPQHF. CDR3 sequence (DNA): TGTGCCAGCAGCTCTCCGGGACAGGGTGTTCATCAGCCCCAGCATTTT. The rearrangement uses TRBV7-2 and TRBJ1-5; 9 bases agree with TRBD1. This CDR3 contains 16 residues. Germline-derived CDR1 and CDR2 are SGHTA and FQGNSA. The trim removed 4 bases at V and 5 bases at J, leaving 9 bases unmatched.

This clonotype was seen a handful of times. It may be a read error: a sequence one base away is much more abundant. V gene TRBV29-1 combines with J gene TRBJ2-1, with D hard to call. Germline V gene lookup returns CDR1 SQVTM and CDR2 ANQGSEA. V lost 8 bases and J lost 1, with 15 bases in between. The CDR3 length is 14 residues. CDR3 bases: TGCAGCCTTGTTGGCGGTTCTTCCTACAATGAGCAGTTCTTC. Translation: CSLVGGSSYNEQFF.

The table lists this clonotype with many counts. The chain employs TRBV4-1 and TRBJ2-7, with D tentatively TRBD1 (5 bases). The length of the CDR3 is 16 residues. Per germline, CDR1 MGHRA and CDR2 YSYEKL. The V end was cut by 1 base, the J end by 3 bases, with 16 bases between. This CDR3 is CASSQAIVDIGYEQYF. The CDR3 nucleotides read TGCGCCAGCAGCCAAGCAATTGTGGACATCGGCTACGAGCAGTACTTC.

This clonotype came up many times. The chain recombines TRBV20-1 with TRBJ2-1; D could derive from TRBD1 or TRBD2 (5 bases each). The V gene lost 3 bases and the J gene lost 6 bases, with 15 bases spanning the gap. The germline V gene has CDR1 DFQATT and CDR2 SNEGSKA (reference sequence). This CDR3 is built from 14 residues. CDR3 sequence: CSARDFQGPNEQFF. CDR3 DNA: TGCAGTGCTAGGGACTTTCAGGGCCCCAATGAGCAGTTCTTC.

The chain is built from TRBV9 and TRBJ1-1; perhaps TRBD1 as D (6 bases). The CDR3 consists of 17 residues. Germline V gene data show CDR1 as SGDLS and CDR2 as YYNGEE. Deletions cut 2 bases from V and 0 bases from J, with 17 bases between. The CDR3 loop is CASSVFPPGDLNTEAFF. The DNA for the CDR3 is TGTGCCAGCAGCGTTTTCCCCCCAGGGGACTTGAACACTGAAGCTTTCTTT.

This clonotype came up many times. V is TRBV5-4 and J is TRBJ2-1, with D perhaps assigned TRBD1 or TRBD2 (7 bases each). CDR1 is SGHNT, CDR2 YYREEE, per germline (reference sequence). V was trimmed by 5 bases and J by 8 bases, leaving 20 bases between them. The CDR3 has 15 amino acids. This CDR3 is CASSPPVGGGHEQFF. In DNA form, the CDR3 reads TGTGCCAGCAGTCCCCCTGTGGGAGGGGGCCATGAGCAGTTCTTC.

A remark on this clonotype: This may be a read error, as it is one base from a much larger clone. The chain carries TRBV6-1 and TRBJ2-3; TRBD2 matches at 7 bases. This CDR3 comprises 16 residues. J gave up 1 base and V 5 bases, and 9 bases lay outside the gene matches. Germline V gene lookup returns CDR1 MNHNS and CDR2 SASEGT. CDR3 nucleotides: TGTGCCAGCAGTTTACAACTAGCGCCCCGCACAGATACGCAGTATTTT. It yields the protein CASSLQLAPRTDTQYF.

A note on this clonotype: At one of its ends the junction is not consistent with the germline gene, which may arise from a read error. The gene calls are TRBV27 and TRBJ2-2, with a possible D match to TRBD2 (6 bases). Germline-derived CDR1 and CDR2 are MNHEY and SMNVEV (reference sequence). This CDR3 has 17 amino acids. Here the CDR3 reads CAGSPRLGVANTGELFF. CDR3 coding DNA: TGTGCCGGCAGTCCCCGACTAGGGGTCGCGAACACCGGGGAGCTGTTTTTT.

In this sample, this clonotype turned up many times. CDR3 nucleotides: TGTGCCAGCAGTGAATGGGGGGTACGCACAGATACGCAGTATTTT. Residues: CASSEWGVRTDTQYF. The chain couples TRBV25-1 to TRBJ2-3; a possible D gene is TRBD2 (6 bases). V was shortened by 1 base and J by 1 base, with 9 bases between the two germline ends. CDR1 is MGHDK and CDR2 is SYGVNS in the germline V gene. CDR3 length: 15 residues.

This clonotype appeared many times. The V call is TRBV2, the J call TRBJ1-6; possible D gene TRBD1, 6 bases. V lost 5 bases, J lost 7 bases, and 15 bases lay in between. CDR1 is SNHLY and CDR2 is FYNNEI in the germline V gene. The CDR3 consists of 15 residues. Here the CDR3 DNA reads TGTGCCAGCAGTCCCCCGGAGGGGGGAAATTCACCCCTCCACTTT. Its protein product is CASSPPEGGNSPLHF.

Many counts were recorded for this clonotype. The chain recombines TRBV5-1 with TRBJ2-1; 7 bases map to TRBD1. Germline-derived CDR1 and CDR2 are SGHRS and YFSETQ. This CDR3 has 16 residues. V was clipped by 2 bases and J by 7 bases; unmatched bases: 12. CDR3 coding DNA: TGCGCCAGCAGCTTAACACAGACAGGGAAGGGGAATGAGCAGTTCTTC. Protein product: CASSLTQTGKGNEQFF.

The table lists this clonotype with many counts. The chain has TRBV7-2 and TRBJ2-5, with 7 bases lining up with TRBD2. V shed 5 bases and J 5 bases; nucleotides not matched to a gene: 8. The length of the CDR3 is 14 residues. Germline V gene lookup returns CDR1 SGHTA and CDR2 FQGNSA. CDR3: CASSPRGGRETQYF. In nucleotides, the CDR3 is TGTGCCAGCAGCCCTCGGGGAGGGCGGGAGACCCAGTACTTC. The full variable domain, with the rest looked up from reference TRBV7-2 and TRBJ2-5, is GAGVSQSPSNKVTEKGKDVELRCDPISGHTALYWYRQSLGQGLEFLIYFQGNSAPDKSGLPSDRFSAERTGGSVSTLTIQRTQQEDSAVYLCASSPRGGRETQYFGPGTRLLVL.

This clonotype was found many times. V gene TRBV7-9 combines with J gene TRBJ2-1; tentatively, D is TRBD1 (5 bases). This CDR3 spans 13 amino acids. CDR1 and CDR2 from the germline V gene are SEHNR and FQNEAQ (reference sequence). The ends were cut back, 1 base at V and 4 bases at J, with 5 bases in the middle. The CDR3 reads CASSLGQYNEQFF. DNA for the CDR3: TGTGCCAGCAGCTTAGGACAGTACAATGAGCAGTTCTTC.

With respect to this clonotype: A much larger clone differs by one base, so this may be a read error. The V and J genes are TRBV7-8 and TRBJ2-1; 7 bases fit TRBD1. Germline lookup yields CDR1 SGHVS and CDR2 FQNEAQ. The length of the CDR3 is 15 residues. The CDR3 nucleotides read TGTGTCAGCAGCTCTCACCCGACAGGGAAAAATGAGCAGTTCTTC. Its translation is CVSSSHPTGKNEQFF.

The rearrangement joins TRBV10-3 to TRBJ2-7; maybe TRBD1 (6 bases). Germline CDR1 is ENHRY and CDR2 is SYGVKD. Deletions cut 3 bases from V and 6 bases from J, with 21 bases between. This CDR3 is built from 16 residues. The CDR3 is CAISDNVGPGAGEQYV. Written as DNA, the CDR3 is TGTGCCATCAGTGACAATGTGGGACCAGGGGCGGGCGAGCAGTACGTC.

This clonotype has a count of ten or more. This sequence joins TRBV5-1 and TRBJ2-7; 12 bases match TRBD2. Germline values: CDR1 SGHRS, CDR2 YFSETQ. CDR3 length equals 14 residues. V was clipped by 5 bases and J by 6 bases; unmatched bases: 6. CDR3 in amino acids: CASRTTSGSREQYF. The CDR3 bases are TGCGCCAGCAGAACGACTAGCGGGAGTCGCGAGCAGTACTTC.

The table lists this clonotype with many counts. CDR3 DNA sequence: TGTGCCAGTATGCCCGGGACAGGAACCGCTCAGGAGCAGTACTTC. Its translation: CASMPGTGTAQEQYF. V and J are TRBV19 and TRBJ2-7; the match to TRBD1 covers 8 bases. V gave up 7 bases and J gave up 7 bases; unmatched junction bases: 15. The CDR3 sequence is 15 residues long. CDR1 is LNHDA and CDR2 is SQIVND in the germline V gene (reference sequence).